Shown below are 19 T cell receptor beta chains from a single sample sequenced in a study of blood T cell repertoires in COVID-19. The data were produced by immunoSEQ multiplex PCR, yet TCRdb's version contains in-frame clones alone and is incomplete. The table has 350,000 to 400,000 clones, over 85% seen once. The sequencing sample was made of PBMCs or T cells enriched from blood (not recorded which). The receptors were sampled from a woman aged 25 to 39 who had recovered from COVID-19.

This chain uses TRBV7-9 with TRBJ2-7; TRBD2 is a possible D gene (5 bases). Germline CDR1 SEHNR, CDR2 FQNEAQ (reference sequence). This CDR3 is 15 amino acids long. Trimming stripped 5 bases from V and 2 bases from J, with 16 bases between. CDR3 nucleotides: TGTGCCAGCAGCAGAGGGTGGGATCTACCCTACGAGCAGTACTTC. This gives the protein CASSRGWDLPYEQYF.

The J gene is TRBJ2-7, the V gene TRBV27, with 7 bases lining up with TRBD2. Unmatched junction bases numbered 9, after V lost 0 bases and J lost 4 bases. CDR1 and CDR2 from the germline V gene are MNHEY and SMNVEV (reference sequence). CDR3 length equals 16 residues. CDR3 sequence: CASSLSSGKSLYEQYF. The CDR3 region has the DNA TGTGCCAGCAGTTTATCCAGCGGGAAGTCCCTTTACGAGCAGTACTTC.

V and J are TRBV5-1 and TRBJ2-7, with TRBD2 matching 7 bases. Per germline, CDR1 SGHRS and CDR2 YFSETQ. V dropped 2 bases and J dropped 3; count of bases not matched to a gene: 17. The CDR3 is 18 amino acids. The CDR3 DNA follows: TGCGCCAGCAGCTTCGTCGAAGGCCGCGGGAGACGCATCTACGAGCAGTACTTC. Translation: CASSFVEGRGRRIYEQYF.

This chain joins TRBV5-1 and TRBJ1-1, with 7 bases fitting TRBD1. Germline values: CDR1 SGHRS, CDR2 YFSETQ. Trimming cost V 4 bases and J 2 bases; bases outside gene matches: 11. This CDR3 region has 16 residues. The CDR3 protein is CASSNRPTGANTEAFF. In DNA form, the CDR3 reads TGCGCCAGCAGCAACCGCCCTACAGGGGCAAACACTGAAGCTTTCTTT.

The gene calls are TRBV4-1 and TRBJ2-7, with 7 nucleotides matching TRBD2. The CDR3 runs 13 residues. V dropped 0 bases and J dropped 9; count of bases not matched to a gene: 5. The germline V gene has CDR1 MGHRA and CDR2 YSYEKL. This CDR3 reads CASSQDIGGGQYF. The CDR3 region has the DNA TGCGCCAGCAGCCAAGACATCGGCGGGGGGCAGTACTTC.

The rearrangement uses TRBV6-5 and TRBJ1-3; D is uncertain. V was pared by 6 bases and J by 0 bases, with 6 bases between. Germline V gene sequence: CDR1 MNHEY, CDR2 SVGAGI. This CDR3 is built from 13 residues. This CDR3 reads CASRQSSGNTIYF. The CDR3 DNA is TGTGCCAGCAGACAGAGCTCTGGAAACACCATATATTTT.

The J gene is TRBJ1-1, the V gene TRBV29-1, with D unclear. The germline V and J ends were trimmed by 4 bases and 0 bases, with 9 bases remaining between them. CDR3 length: 13 amino acids. CDR1 and CDR2 (germline): SQVTM, ANQGSEA. The CDR3 spells CSVARRLNTEAFF. CDR3 DNA sequence: TGCAGCGTTGCGCGGCGTCTGAACACTGAAGCTTTCTTT.

The genes are TRBV20-1 and TRBJ2-1, with 8 positions matching TRBD1. Germline CDR1 reads DFQATT; CDR2 reads SNEGSKA (reference sequence). The CDR3 has 9 amino acids. The CDR3 coding sequence is TGCAGCAGGGGGCTCGGGCAGTTCTTC. Amino acids: CSRGLGQFF.

The rearrangement uses TRBV10-3 and TRBJ2-2, with a possible D match to TRBD1 (6 bases). Between the trimmed V and J ends, which lost 8 bases and 0 bases, there was a span of 10 bases. The CDR3 runs to 14 residues. CDR1 is ENHRY, CDR2 SYGVKD, per germline. The CDR3 loop is CAIGQLANTGELFF. For the CDR3, the DNA is TGTGCCATCGGACAGCTAGCGAACACCGGGGAGCTGTTTTTT.

In regard to this clone: Other DNA sequences within the sample encode an identical CDR3. The chain couples TRBV6-5 to TRBJ2-3; 11 bases line up with TRBD2. CDR1 and CDR2 (germline): MNHEY, SVGAGI. Losses at the gene ends were 4 bases for V and 1 base for J; bases not matched to a gene: 1. CDR3 length equals 15 residues. CDR3 in amino acids: CASSSLAGGTDTQYF. The CDR3 region has the DNA TGTGCCAGCAGTTCACTAGCGGGGGGCACAGATACGCAGTATTTT.

This chain links TRBV4-3 with TRBJ1-5; D is unclear. The germline CDR1 and CDR2 sequences are LGHNA and YSLEER. V dropped 4 bases and J dropped 4 bases, with 8 bases sitting between them. The CDR3 is 13 amino acids. CDR3 sequence reads: CASSLNRNQPQHF. Here the CDR3 DNA reads TGCGCCAGCAGCCTCAACAGAAATCAGCCCCAGCATTTT.

The chain employs TRBV2 and TRBJ2-1; the match to TRBD2 covers 8 bases. With 8 bases clipped from V and 7 bases from J, the junction kept 13 bases outside the gene matches. The CDR3 length is 15 residues. CDR1 and CDR2 (germline): SNHLY, FYNNEI. Here the CDR3 DNA reads TGTGCCAGCCTTCTTACCGGGACTAGGTTGAATGAGCAGTTCTTC. Protein product: CASLLTGTRLNEQFF.

The rearrangement joins TRBV19 to TRBJ1-2; 10 bases align to TRBD1. V was pared by 4 bases and J by 3 bases, with 5 bases of the junction left unmatched. The CDR3 runs to 15 residues. Looked up from germline, CDR1 is LNHDA and CDR2 is SQIVND (reference sequence). The CDR3: CASSKDRGLHYGYTF. The CDR3 nucleotides read TGTGCCAGTAGTAAAGACAGGGGGCTACACTATGGCTACACCTTC. Filled out from reference TRBV19 and TRBJ1-2, the complete variable domain reads DGGITQSPKYLFRKEGQNVTLSCEQNLNHDAMYWYRQDPGQGLRLIYYSQIVNDFQKGDIAEGYSVSREKKESFPLTVTSAQKNPTAFYLCASSKDRGLHYGYTFGSGTRLTVV.

V usage is TRBV5-1 and J usage is TRBJ2-7, with 12 positions matching TRBD2. The CDR3 length is 15 residues. V dropped 5 bases and J dropped 1; count of bases not matched to a gene: 4. Germline V gives CDR1 SGHRS, CDR2 YFSETQ. CDR3 sequence reads: CASRPGLAGSYEQYF. CDR3 nucleotides: TGCGCCAGCAGGCCGGGACTAGCGGGTTCCTACGAGCAGTACTTC.

This sequence joins TRBV7-6 and TRBJ2-3; 9 positions agree with TRBD2. Trimming cost V 5 bases and J 4 bases; bases outside gene matches: 7. The CDR3 runs to 15 residues. Germline values: CDR1 SGHVS, CDR2 FNYEAQ. CDR3 in amino acids: CASSLSGGQADTQYF. The CDR3 DNA sequence: TGTGCCAGCAGCCTTAGCGGGGGCCAGGCAGATACGCAGTATTTT. The full variable domain, completed using reference TRBV7-6 and TRBJ2-3, is GAGVSQSPRYKVTKRGQDVALRCDPISGHVSLYWYRQALGQGPEFLTYFNYEAQQDKSGLPNDRFSAERPEGSISTLTIQRTEQRDSAMYRCASSLSGGQADTQYFGPGTRLTVL.

The chain carries TRBV15 and TRBJ1-6; TRBD1 matches 10 bases. The CDR3 sequence is 15 residues long. CDR1 and CDR2 from the germline V gene are LNHNV and YYDKDF (reference sequence). With 2 bases clipped from V and 7 bases from J, the junction kept 2 bases outside the gene matches. This chain's CDR3 is CATSRPGQGNSPLHF. The CDR3 nucleotides are TGTGCCACCAGCAGACCGGGACAGGGGAATTCACCCCTCCACTTT.

The chain employs TRBV5-1 and TRBJ2-7, with D tentatively TRBD2 (6 bases). This CDR3 is 15 amino acids long. V dropped 1 base and J dropped 3 bases, with 14 bases sitting between them. Per germline, CDR1 SGHRS and CDR2 YFSETQ. The CDR3 loop is CASSLNLGRIYEQYF. The CDR3 DNA follows: TGCGCCAGCAGCTTGAATCTGGGGAGGATCTACGAGCAGTACTTC.

V usage is TRBV4-1 and J usage is TRBJ2-3; D is perhaps TRBD2 (6 bases). Germline CDR1 and CDR2: MGHRA and YSYEKL. V was shortened by 0 bases and J by 0 bases, with 13 bases between the two germline ends. The CDR3 spans 17 residues. The CDR3 loop is CASSQDGRGASTDTQYF. The CDR3 DNA reads as TGCGCCAGCAGCCAAGATGGGCGGGGCGCTAGCACAGATACGCAGTATTTT.

The chain employs TRBV9 and TRBJ1-3; tentatively, D is TRBD1 (5 bases). The V and J ends lost 0 bases and 0 bases respectively, with 10 bases between them. Germline V gene lookup returns CDR1 SGDLS and CDR2 YYNGEE. The CDR3 is made up of 16 amino acids. In DNA, the CDR3 is TGTGCCAGCAGCGTAGCAGGAGGGGACTCTGGAAACACCATATATTTT. This encodes CASSVAGGDSGNTIYF.